This T cell receptor (beta chain) was identified in a study of cytomegalovirus exposure and HLA in healthy donors. Whole-study findings and limits: Later work showed greater clonal expansion in HLA-associated TCR beta chains than in equally common others. A later analysis showed TCR association rates differing by HLA locus, peaking at DRB1 and lowest at HLA-C. Productive status was seen about 90% or about 30% of the time for most TCR beta V segments in an earlier analysis.

The germline gives CDR1 MNHEY, CDR2 SMNVEV (reference sequence). CDR3 size: 14 residues. V trimming: 5 bases; J trimming: 6 bases; junction bases outside the gene matches: 7. Notes on this clone: Its target is not known.

Regarding donors, all were healthy bone marrow donors. Primers for the PCR totalled 60 Vbeta and 13 Jbeta. Sequenced by immunoSEQ multiplex PCR; TCRdb stores in-frame clones only, minus some. Among 120,000 or so clones, 83% were seen once, and the ten largest hold about 3.7%. Sequenced input: PBMCs. The V and J genes are TRBV27 and TRBJ1-2; 9 bases map to TRBD1. This clonotype originated in a woman in her thirties or forties in good health and CMV-seropositive. The CDR3 loop is CASSPTGTGNGYTF. The CDR3 DNA follows: TGTGCCAGCAGTCCGACCGGGACAGGGAATGGCTACACCTTC.